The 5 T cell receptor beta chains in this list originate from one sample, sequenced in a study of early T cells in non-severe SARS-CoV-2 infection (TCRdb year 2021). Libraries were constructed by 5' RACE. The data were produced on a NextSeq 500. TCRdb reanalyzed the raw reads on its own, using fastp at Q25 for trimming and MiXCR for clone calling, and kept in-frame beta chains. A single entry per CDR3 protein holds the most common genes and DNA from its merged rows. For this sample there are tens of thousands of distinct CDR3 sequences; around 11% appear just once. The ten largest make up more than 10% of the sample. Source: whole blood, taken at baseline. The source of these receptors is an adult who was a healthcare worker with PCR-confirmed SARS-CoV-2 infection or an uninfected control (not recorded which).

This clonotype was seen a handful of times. CDR3 sequence: CASSLPSERDEQFF. In nucleotides, the CDR3 is TGTGCCAGCAGCCTCCCTAGCGAGCGCGATGAGCAGTTCTTC. The chain recombines TRBV3-1 with TRBJ2-1, with D perhaps matching TRBD2 (6 bases). Trimming stripped 4 bases from V and 8 bases from J, with 15 bases between. The CDR3 length is 14 residues. Germline lookup yields CDR1 LGHDT and CDR2 YNNKEL (reference sequence).

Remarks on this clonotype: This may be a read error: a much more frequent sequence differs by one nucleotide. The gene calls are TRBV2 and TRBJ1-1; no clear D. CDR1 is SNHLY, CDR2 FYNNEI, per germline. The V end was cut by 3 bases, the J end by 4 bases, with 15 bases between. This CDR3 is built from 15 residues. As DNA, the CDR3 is TGTGCCAGCAGTGAGGAGCGAGGGATTGCCACTGAAGCTTTCTTT. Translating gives CASSEERGIATEAFF.

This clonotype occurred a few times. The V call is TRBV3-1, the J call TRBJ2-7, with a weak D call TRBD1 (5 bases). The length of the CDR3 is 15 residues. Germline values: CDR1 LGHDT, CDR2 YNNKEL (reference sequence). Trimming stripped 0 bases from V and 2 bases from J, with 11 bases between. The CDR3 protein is CASSQDWGSPYEQYF. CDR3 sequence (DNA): TGTGCCAGCAGCCAAGATTGGGGCAGTCCCTACGAGCAGTACTTC.

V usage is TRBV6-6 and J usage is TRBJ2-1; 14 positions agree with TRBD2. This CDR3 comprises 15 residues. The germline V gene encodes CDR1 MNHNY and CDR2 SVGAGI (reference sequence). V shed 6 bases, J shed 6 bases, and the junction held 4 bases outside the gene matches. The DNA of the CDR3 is TGTGCCAGCAGAGGGACTAGCGGGGGATTCAATGAGCAGTTCTTC. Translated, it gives CASRGTSGGFNEQFF.

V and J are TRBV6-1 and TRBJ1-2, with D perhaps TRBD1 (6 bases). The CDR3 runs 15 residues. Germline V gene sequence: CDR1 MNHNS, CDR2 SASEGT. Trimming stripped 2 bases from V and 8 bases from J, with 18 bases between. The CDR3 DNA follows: TGTGCCAGCAGTGAAACCGGACAGAATCGTAGAGGCTACACCTTC. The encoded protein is CASSETGQNRRGYTF.